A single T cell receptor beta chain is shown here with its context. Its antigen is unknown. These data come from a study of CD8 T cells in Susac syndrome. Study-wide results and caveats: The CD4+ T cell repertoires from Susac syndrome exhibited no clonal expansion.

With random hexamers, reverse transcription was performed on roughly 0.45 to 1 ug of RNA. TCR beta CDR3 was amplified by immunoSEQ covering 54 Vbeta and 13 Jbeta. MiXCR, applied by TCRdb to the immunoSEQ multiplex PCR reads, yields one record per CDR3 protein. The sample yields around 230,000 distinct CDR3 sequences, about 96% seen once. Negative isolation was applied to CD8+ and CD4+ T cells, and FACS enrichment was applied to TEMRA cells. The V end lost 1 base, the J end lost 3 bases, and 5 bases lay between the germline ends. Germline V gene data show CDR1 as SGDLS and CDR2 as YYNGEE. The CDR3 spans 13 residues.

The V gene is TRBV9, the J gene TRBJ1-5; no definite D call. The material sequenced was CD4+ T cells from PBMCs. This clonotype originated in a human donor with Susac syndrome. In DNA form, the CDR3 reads TGTGCCAGCAGCGTAAGGCACAATCAGCCCCAGCATTTT. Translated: CASSVRHNQPQHF.